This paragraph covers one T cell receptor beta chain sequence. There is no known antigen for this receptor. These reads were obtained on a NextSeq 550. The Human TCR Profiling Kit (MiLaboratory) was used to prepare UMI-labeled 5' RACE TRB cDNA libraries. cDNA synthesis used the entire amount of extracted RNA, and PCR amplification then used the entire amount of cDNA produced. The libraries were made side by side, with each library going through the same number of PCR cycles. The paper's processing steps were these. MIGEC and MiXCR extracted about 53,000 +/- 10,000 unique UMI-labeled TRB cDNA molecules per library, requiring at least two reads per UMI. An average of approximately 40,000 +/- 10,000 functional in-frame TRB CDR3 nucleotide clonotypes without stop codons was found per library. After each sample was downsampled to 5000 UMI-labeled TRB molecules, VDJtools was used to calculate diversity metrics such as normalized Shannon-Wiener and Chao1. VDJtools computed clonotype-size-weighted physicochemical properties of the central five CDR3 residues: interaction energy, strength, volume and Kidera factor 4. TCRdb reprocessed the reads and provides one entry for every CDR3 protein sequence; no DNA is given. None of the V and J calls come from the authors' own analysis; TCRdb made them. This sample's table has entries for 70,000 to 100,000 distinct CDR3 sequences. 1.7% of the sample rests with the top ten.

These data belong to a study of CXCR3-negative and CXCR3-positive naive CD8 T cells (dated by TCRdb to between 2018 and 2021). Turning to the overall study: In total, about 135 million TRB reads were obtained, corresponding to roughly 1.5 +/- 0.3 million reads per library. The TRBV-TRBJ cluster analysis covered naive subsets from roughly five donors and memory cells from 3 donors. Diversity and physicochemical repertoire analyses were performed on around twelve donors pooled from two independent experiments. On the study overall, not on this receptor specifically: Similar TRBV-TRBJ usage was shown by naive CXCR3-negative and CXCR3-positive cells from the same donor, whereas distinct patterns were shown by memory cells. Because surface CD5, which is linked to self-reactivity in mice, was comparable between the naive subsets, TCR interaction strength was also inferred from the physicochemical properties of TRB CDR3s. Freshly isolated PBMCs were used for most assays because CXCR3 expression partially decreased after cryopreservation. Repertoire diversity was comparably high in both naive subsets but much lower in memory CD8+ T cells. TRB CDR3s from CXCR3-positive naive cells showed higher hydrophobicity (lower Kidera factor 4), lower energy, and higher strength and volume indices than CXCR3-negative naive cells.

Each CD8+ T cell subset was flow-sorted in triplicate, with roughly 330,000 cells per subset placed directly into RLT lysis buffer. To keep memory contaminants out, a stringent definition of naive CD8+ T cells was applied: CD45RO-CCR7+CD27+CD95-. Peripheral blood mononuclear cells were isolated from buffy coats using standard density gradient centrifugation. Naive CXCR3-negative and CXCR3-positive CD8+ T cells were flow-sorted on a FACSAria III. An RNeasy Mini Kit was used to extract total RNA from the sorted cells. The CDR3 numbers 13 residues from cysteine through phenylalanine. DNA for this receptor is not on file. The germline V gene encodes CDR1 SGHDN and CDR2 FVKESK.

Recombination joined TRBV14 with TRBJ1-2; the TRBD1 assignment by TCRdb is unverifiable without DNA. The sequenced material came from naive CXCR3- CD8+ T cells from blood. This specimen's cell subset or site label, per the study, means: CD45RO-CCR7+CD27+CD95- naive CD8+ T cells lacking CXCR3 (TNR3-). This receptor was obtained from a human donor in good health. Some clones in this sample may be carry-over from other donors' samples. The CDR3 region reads CASSPGQTYGYTF.